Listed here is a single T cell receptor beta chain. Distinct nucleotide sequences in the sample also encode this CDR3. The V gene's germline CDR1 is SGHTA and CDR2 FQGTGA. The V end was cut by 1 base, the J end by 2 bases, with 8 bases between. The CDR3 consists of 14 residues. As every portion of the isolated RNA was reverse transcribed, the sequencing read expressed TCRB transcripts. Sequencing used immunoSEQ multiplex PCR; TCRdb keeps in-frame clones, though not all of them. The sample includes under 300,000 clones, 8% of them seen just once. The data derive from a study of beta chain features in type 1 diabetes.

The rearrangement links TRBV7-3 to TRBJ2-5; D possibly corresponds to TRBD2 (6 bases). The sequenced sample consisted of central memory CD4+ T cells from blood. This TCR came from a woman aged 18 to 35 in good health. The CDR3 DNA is TGTGCCAGCAGCTTAATGGGGGGTCAAGAGACCCAGTACTTC. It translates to CASSLMGGQETQYF.